These T cell receptor beta chains were read from a single sample in a study of cytomegalovirus exposure and HLA in healthy donors. The assay was immunoSEQ multiplex PCR, and TCRdb's table has in-frame clones only and misses some. Of roughly 120,000 clones in the sample, approximately 8.6% were seen once. The sequenced sample was PBMCs. The receptors shown here come from a middle-aged woman in good health and CMV-seropositive. Each CDR3 is given with its conserved first and last residue. The order of the fields is CDR3 protein, CDR3 DNA, clone size, J gene, V gene, D gene. D genes are given only for firm matches. The size entry is marked missing in some rows and otherwise reads once, few, many or a size class.

CASSGGSSPASYNSPLHF TGTGCCAGCAGTGGGGGCAGTTCCCCAGCTTCCTATAATTCACCCCTCCACTTT few TRBJ1-6 TRBV6-1 -
CASSIDWLVGVRGELFF TGTGCCAGTAGTATAGATTGGCTAGTCGGGGTTAGAGGGGAGCTGTTTTTT few TRBJ2-2 TRBV19 -
CASTKDGREDGYTF TGTGCCAGCACTAAAGACGGGAGGGAGGATGGCTACACCTTC - TRBJ1-2 TRBV6-1 -
CASSQARSSGFYEQYF TGCGCCAGCAGCCAAGCTCGGTCTAGCGGTTTTTACGAGCAGTACTTC few TRBJ2-7 TRBV4-1 TRBD2
CASSIDAGLASPLHF TGTGCCAGTAGTATCGACGCAGGGCTCGCTTCACCCCTCCACTTT - TRBJ1-6 TRBV19 -
CASSLEAGTGQPQHF TGCGCCAGCAGCTTGGAGGCAGGGACTGGTCAGCCCCAGCATTTT - TRBJ1-5 TRBV5-1 -
CAWSLQGASKFF TGTGCCTGGAGTTTACAGGGGGCTAGCAAGTTCTTC few TRBJ2-1 TRBV30 TRBD1
CASSPGHPGQPQHF TGTGCCAGCAGCCCGGGACACCCAGGTCAGCCCCAGCATTTT many TRBJ1-5 TRBV2 -
CASSRGFEQYF TGTGCCAGCAGCCGAGGATTCGAGCAGTACTTC - TRBJ2-7 TRBV7-6 -
CASRRSYEQYF TGTGCCAGCAGACGGAGCTACGAGCAGTACTTC few TRBJ2-7 TRBV2 -
CASSAVSGGAYNEQFF TGTGCCAGCAGTGCCGTTAGCGGGGGGGCTTACAATGAGCAGTTCTTC - TRBJ2-1 TRBV6-4 TRBD2
CASSFGDRGGYTF TGTGCCAGCAGCTTCGGGGACAGGGGTGGCTACACCTTC - TRBJ1-2 TRBV7-9 TRBD1
CASSILDREETQYF TGTGCCAGTAGTATACTCGACAGGGAAGAGACCCAGTACTTC few TRBJ2-5 TRBV19 TRBD1
CASRADRGRGYTF TGTGCCAGCAGAGCTGACAGGGGAAGAGGCTACACCTTC few TRBJ1-2 TRBV2 TRBD1
CAISDGTRGKGNEQFF TGTGCCATCAGTGATGGGACTCGGGGAAAGGGGAATGAGCAGTTCTTC - TRBJ2-1 TRBV10-3 -
CASSFGTAYSSYEQYF TGTGCCAGCAGCTTCGGGACAGCGTACTCATCCTACGAGCAGTACTTC few TRBJ2-7 TRBV7-6 TRBD1
CAIGMRDSSSYEQYF TGTGCCATCGGCATGCGGGACAGTAGTTCCTACGAGCAGTACTTC - TRBJ2-7 TRBV10-3 -
CASRDRGHGNSPLHF TGTGCCAGCAGGGACAGGGGGCACGGAAATTCACCCCTCCACTTT - TRBJ1-6 TRBV6-1 TRBD1
CASSLEGGQPQHF TGTGCCAGCAGCTTAGAAGGAGGGCAGCCCCAGCATTTT - TRBJ1-5 TRBV7-2 -
CASMRGENSPLHF TGTGCCAGCATGCGGGGCGAGAATTCACCCCTCCACTTT - TRBJ1-6 TRBV5-6 -
CASNLRQGFMNTEAFF TGCGCCAGCAACCTCCGACAGGGTTTTATGAACACTGAAGCTTTCTTT - TRBJ1-1 TRBV5-1 TRBD1
CASTPAWGDGQPQHF TGTGCCAGCACCCCAGCGTGGGGGGACGGGCAGCCCCAGCATTTT - TRBJ1-5 TRBV7-8 -
CASSFSGTGELFF TGCGCCAGCAGCTTTTCGGGGACCGGGGAGCTGTTTTTT few TRBJ2-2 TRBV5-1 -
CASTRTSGGALETQYF TGTGCCAGCACCCGGACTAGCGGGGGGGCTTTGGAGACCCAGTACTTC - TRBJ2-5 TRBV27 TRBD2
CASSLADNLNTEAFF TGCGCCAGCAGCTTGGCTGACAACTTGAACACTGAAGCTTTCTTT - TRBJ1-1 TRBV5-1 -
CASSPRQEDYEQYF TGTGCCAGCAGCCCCCGACAGGAGGACTACGAGCAGTACTTC - TRBJ2-7 TRBV9 -
CASSLVGQLRRPQHF TGTGCCAGCAGCTTAGTTGGGCAGCTCCGAAGGCCCCAGCATTTT - TRBJ1-5 TRBV7-2 -
CASSEAETGGYEQYF TGTGCCAGCAGTGAAGCGGAGACAGGGGGGTACGAGCAGTACTTC - TRBJ2-7 TRBV2 TRBD1